The source of this T cell receptor beta chain is a study of blood T cell repertoires in COVID-19. As for the study in general: Whether acute or convalescent, the COVID-19 samples came from the United States, Italy and Spain. The cDNA or gDNA used as material had been derived from T cells, B-cell-depleted T cells, or PBMCs.

Per the original data handling: Amplification of reference gene primers provided the estimated nucleated cell counts. Assay used: immunoSEQ multiplex PCR; TCRdb lists only in-frame clones, some missing. The D gene and trimming were derived from the DNA, and the V and J assignments and clone size from that table. The sample lists over 300,000 clones; approximately 85% were seen once. Germline V gives CDR1 MGHRA, CDR2 YSYEKL. The CDR3 covers 14 residues. The V end lost 6 bases, the J end lost 2 bases, and 10 bases lay between the germline ends. This TCR came from a human donor in a cohort sampled during active COVID-19. The chain joins TRBV4-1 to TRBJ2-2; D may be TRBD1 (5 bases). Sequencing was done on a sample of peripheral blood. The CDR3 spells CASRRQTNTGELFF. CDR3 DNA: TGCGCCAGCAGGAGACAGACCAACACCGGGGAGCTGTTTTTT.